The clone carrying this TCR beta chain was detected many times. Its antigen is unidentified. This specimen comes from a study of metastatic and nonmetastatic thyroid tumors. Study in general: Repertoires from blood and tumor or nodule tissue of malignant and benign thyroid patients were compared.

Prior to thyroid surgery, none of the patients had received any treatment. Original processing methods: What underpinned the distant-metastasis classifier for papillary thyroid cancer was the set of CDR3 differences across clinicopathological groups. Using MiXCR, TCRdb reanalyzed the PCR reads. These V and J calls rely on TCRdb rather than the paper's analysis. The table has some 90,000 clones, 8.6% seen once. Study conclusions and caveats: Significantly higher TCR beta diversity was reportedly seen in malignant thyroid tumors than benign nodules, in blood and tumor.

The CDR3 contains 15 residues. V gave up 7 bases and J gave up 6 bases; unmatched junction bases: 13. CDR1 is DFQATT, CDR2 SNEGSKA, per germline (reference sequence). The chain couples TRBV20-1 to TRBJ1-5, with 9 positions matching TRBD1. Sequencing was carried out using blood. This receptor was obtained from a female donor with papillary thyroid cancer or a benign thyroid nodule (not recorded which). Some clones in this sample may be carry-over from other donors' samples. The CDR3 here is CSVLLLGQGSQPQHF. CDR3 coding DNA: TGCAGTGTCCTCTTGTTAGGACAGGGGAGTCAGCCCCAGCATTTT.